Shown below are 17 T cell receptor beta chains from a single sample sequenced in a study of long-term antiretroviral therapy in people with HIV. Researchers report immunoSEQ v3.0 was run at survey level. Generated by immunoSEQ multiplex PCR, the TCRdb table keeps only in-frame clones and is missing some. The sample records 15,000 to 20,000 clones, around three quarters being singletons. The starting material was unsorted PBMCs, obtained 2.2 years after starting antiretroviral therapy. These receptors all come from a man aged 50 to 60 with HIV.

The V call is TRBV6-5, the J call TRBJ1-2, with a possible D match to TRBD1 (5 bases). Germline-derived CDR1 and CDR2 are MNHEY and SVGAGI. V dropped 4 bases and J dropped 4 bases, with 16 bases sitting between them. The CDR3 extends over 15 amino acids. The CDR3 DNA follows: TGTGCCAGCAGTTCCCAAGGGACGGGGTCCTATGGCTACACCTTC. Translating it yields CASSSQGTGSYGYTF.

V and J are TRBV4-3 and TRBJ1-1, with a possible D match to TRBD1 (5 bases). With 0 bases removed from V and 4 bases from J, the gap between germline ends came to 15 bases. The length of the CDR3 is 16 residues. The germline gives CDR1 LGHNA, CDR2 YSLEER. CDR3 in amino acids: CASSQDFSGLLTEAFF. CDR3 bases: TGCGCCAGCAGCCAAGATTTCTCGGGGCTACTCACTGAAGCTTTCTTT.

The chain recombines TRBV18 with TRBJ1-2, with D possibly TRBD1 on 5 matching bases. The germline V and J ends were trimmed by 4 bases and 4 bases, with 16 bases remaining between them. CDR3 length: 15 amino acids. Per germline, CDR1 KGHSH and CDR2 LQKENI. The CDR3 spells CASSLTDTYRYGYTF. CDR3 bases: TGTGCCAGCTCACTTACGGACACCTATCGCTATGGCTACACCTTC.

The chain recombines TRBV2 with TRBJ1-5; D is possibly TRBD1 (6 bases). The CDR3 consists of 15 residues. Germline V gene sequence: CDR1 SNHLY, CDR2 FYNNEI. The V gene lost 3 bases and the J gene lost 6 bases, with 15 bases spanning the gap. The CDR3 DNA reads as TGTGCCAGCAGTGATTGGGGGGGCGCCGGTCAGCCCCAGCATTTT. Residues: CASSDWGGAGQPQHF.

The chain recombines TRBV28 with TRBJ2-7; perhaps D is TRBD1 or TRBD2 (6 bases each). This CDR3 has 12 amino acids. Germline V lookup: CDR1 MDHEN, CDR2 SYDVKM. The V end was cut by 11 bases, the J end by 3 bases, with 14 bases between. The CDR3 DNA reads as TGTGCCTCTAAGGGGGGATTCTACGAGCAGTACTTC. It encodes CASKGGFYEQYF.

J is TRBJ1-6 and V is TRBV13, with D possibly being TRBD1 (5 bases). Germline loops: CDR1 PRHDT, CDR2 FYEKMQ (reference sequence). V was pared by 6 bases and J by 6 bases, with 15 bases between. CDR3 length: 15 residues. As DNA, the CDR3 is TGTGCCAGCAGTTCCGACGGTCAGGGTAATTCACCCCTCCACTTT. This sequence encodes CASSSDGQGNSPLHF.

About this clone itself: The sample carries other DNA sequences with the same CDR3. The rearrangement uses TRBV7-8 and TRBJ1-5; D gene unclear. Germline V gene sequence: CDR1 SGHVS, CDR2 FQNEAQ. Trimming shortened V by 0 bases and J by 4 bases, and 10 bases separated the two germline ends. CDR3 length: 15 residues. Here the CDR3 DNA reads TGTGCCAGCAGCTTAGCCGGTCGGCTGAATCAGCCCCAGCATTTT. Translating it yields CASSLAGRLNQPQHF. Complete variable domain (other parts from reference TRBV7-8 and TRBJ1-5): GAGVSQSPRYKVAKRGQDVALRCDPISGHVSLFWYQQALGQGPEFLTYFQNEAQLDKSGLPSDRFFAERPEGSVSTLKIQRTQQEDSAVYLCASSLAGRLNQPQHFGDGTRLSIL.

The V call is TRBV19, the J call TRBJ2-3; 9 bases line up with TRBD2. The CDR3 spans 15 residues. In germline, CDR1 is LNHDA, CDR2 SQIVND (reference sequence). V shed 2 bases and J 2 bases; nucleotides not matched to a gene: 2. CDR3 sequence: CASSILAGYTDTQYF. CDR3 bases: TGTGCCAGTAGTATACTAGCGGGATACACAGATACGCAGTATTTT.

The chain carries TRBV4-3 and TRBJ2-1; D gene ambiguous. The CDR3 extends over 16 amino acids. Germline-derived CDR1 and CDR2 are LGHNA and YSLEER. The germline V and J ends were trimmed by 0 bases and 8 bases, with 17 bases remaining between them. The CDR3, as DNA: TGCGCCAGCAGCCAAGAGGTACGGGCCGGAGTCGATGAGCAGTTCTTC. This gives the protein CASSQEVRAGVDEQFF.

This clone was counted a few times. The chain carries TRBV2 and TRBJ2-5; 9 bases align to TRBD1. CDR1 is SNHLY and CDR2 is FYNNEI in the germline V gene. There are 15 residues in the CDR3. V was pared by 4 bases and J by 2 bases, with 5 bases of the junction left unmatched. Here the CDR3 DNA reads TGTGCCAGCAGTGGCCGGGACAGGGAACAAGAGACCCAGTACTTC. It translates to CASSGRDREQETQYF.

This rearrangement joins TRBV28 to TRBJ1-5; the match to TRBD1 covers 9 bases. The CDR3 length is 15 residues. Germline loops: CDR1 MDHEN, CDR2 SYDVKM. V was clipped by 3 bases and J by 4 bases; unmatched bases: 4. The CDR3 reads CASSLTGGTNQPQHF. The CDR3 DNA follows: TGTGCCAGCAGTTTGACAGGGGGAACGAATCAGCCCCAGCATTTT.

The chain combines TRBV10-3 with TRBJ2-4; 7 bases fit TRBD1. The CDR3 length is 15 residues. From germline, CDR1 is ENHRY and CDR2 SYGVKD. J gave up 6 bases and V 6 bases, and 11 bases lay outside the gene matches. The CDR3 reads CAISQIQGKVNIQYF. The CDR3 coding sequence is TGTGCCATCAGCCAGATACAGGGGAAAGTAAACATTCAGTACTTC.

This clone was picked up one time. The gene calls are TRBV27 and TRBJ2-6; D is unclear. Germline V gene lookup returns CDR1 MNHEY and CDR2 SMNVEV (reference sequence). V was shortened by 4 bases and J by 4 bases, with 8 bases between the two germline ends. This CDR3 is built from 14 residues. CDR3 nucleotide sequence: TGTGCCAGCAGTTCCCTCCTGGGGGCCAACGTCCTGACTTTC. This sequence encodes CASSSLLGANVLTF.

The gene calls are TRBV27 and TRBJ2-3; D may be TRBD2 (5 bases). This CDR3 has 15 amino acids. Per germline, CDR1 MNHEY and CDR2 SMNVEV (reference sequence). With 6 bases removed from V and 4 bases from J, the gap between germline ends came to 17 bases. The CDR3: CASSPLVGGPDTQYF. The CDR3 coding sequence is TGTGCCAGCAGCCCTCTGGTTGGCGGGCCAGATACGCAGTATTTT.

This clone has more than one count but fewer than ten. This rearrangement joins TRBV28 to TRBJ2-2, with unresolved D. This CDR3 spans 14 amino acids. V was cut by 1 base and J by 6 bases, with 9 bases left in between. CDR1 is MDHEN, CDR2 SYDVKM, per germline. The CDR3 spells CASSLSTTPGELFF. The CDR3 DNA sequence: TGTGCCAGCAGTTTATCAACGACACCCGGGGAGCTGTTTTTT.

This chain joins TRBV6-6 and TRBJ2-7; 13 nucleotides match TRBD2. In germline, CDR1 is MNHNY, CDR2 SVGAGI (reference sequence). The CDR3 length is 15 residues. Unmatched junction bases numbered 5, after V lost 4 bases and J lost 5 bases. CDR3 region: CASSSRLAGGHEQYF. CDR3 bases: TGTGCCAGCAGTTCCCGACTAGCGGGAGGCCACGAGCAGTACTTC.

The chain couples TRBV4-3 to TRBJ2-2, with D perhaps matching TRBD1 (6 bases). Germline V gives CDR1 LGHNA, CDR2 YSLEER. Trimming pared 0 bases from V and 6 bases from J, leaving 14 bases between. The CDR3 runs to 16 residues. The CDR3 DNA is TGCGCCAGCAGCCAAGACCCCAACAGGGTCGCCGGGGAGCTGTTTTTT. Its translation is CASSQDPNRVAGELFF.